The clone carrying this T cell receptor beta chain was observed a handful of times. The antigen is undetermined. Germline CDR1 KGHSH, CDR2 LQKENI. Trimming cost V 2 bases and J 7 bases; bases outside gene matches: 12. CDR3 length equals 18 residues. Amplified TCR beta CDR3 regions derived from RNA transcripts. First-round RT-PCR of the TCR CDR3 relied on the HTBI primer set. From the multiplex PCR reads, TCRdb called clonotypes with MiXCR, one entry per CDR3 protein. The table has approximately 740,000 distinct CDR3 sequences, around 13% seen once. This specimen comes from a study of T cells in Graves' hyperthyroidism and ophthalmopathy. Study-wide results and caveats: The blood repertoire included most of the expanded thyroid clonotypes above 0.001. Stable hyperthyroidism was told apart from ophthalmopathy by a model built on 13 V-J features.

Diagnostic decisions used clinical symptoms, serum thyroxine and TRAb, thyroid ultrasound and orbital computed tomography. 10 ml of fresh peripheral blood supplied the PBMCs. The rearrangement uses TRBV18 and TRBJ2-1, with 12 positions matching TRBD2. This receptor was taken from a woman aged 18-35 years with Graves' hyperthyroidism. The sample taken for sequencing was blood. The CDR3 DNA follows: TGTGCCAGCTCACCAATGTGGACTAGCGGGAAGAGGGCTAATGAGCAGTTCTTC. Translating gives CASSPMWTSGKRANEQFF. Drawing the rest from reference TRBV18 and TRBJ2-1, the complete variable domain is NAGVMQNPRHLVRRRGQEARLRCSPMKGHSHVYWYRQLPEEGLKFMVYLQKENIIDESGMPKERFSAEFPKEGPSILRIQQVVRGDSAAYFCASSPMWTSGKRANEQFFGPGTRLTVL.